A single sample gave rise to the 22 T cell receptor beta chains below, sequenced in a study of neoadjuvant anti-PD-1 for oral cavity cancer. TCRdb's copy holds only in-frame clones and misses some; the assay was immunoSEQ multiplex PCR. The sample contains approximately 13,000 clones, around two thirds of which appear only once. The sample here was PBMCs, taken before nivolumab (anti-PD-1) treatment. Every receptor here comes from a person aged 35-79 years with oral cavity squamous cell carcinoma.

The chain uses TRBV6-5 and TRBJ2-3, with TRBD2 matching over 11 bases. V dropped 10 bases and J dropped 3; count of bases not matched to a gene: 6. This CDR3 is built from 14 residues. Germline V CDR1 and CDR2: MNHEY, SVGAGI. The CDR3 protein is CATRLAGNTDTQYF. In nucleotides, the CDR3 is TGTGCCACCCGACTAGCGGGGAATACAGATACGCAGTATTTT.

This chain uses TRBV7-2 with TRBJ2-2; 7 bases map to TRBD1. CDR1 is SGHTA, CDR2 FQGNSA, per germline. V lost 3 bases to trimming and J lost 5 bases; unmatched junction nucleotides: 6. The CDR3 is made up of 15 amino acids. The CDR3 protein is CASSFRTGRTGELFF. In DNA form, the CDR3 reads TGTGCCAGCAGCTTCCGGACAGGACGGACCGGGGAGCTGTTTTTT.

The gene calls are TRBV15 and TRBJ2-3; D might be TRBD1 or TRBD2, each matching 6 bases. Per the germline V gene, CDR1 is LNHNV and CDR2 is YYDKDF (reference sequence). CDR3 length equals 15 residues. Trimming stripped 10 bases from V and 2 bases from J, with 19 bases between. The CDR3 reads CASEGGPDYTDTQYF. CDR3 DNA: TGTGCCAGTGAAGGGGGGCCGGATTACACAGATACGCAGTATTTT.

The chain employs TRBV18 and TRBJ2-3, with TRBD2 as a possible D gene (5 bases). V shed 6 bases and J shed 4 bases, with 14 bases lying between them. Per the germline V gene, CDR1 is KGHSH and CDR2 is LQKENI. The CDR3 is 14 residues long. CDR3 loop: CASSLAPWPDTQYF. DNA of the CDR3: TGTGCCAGCTCCCTAGCTCCCTGGCCAGATACGCAGTATTTT.

The V call is TRBV27, the J call TRBJ2-2; 8 bases map to TRBD1. Looked up from germline, CDR1 is MNHEY and CDR2 is SMNVEV (reference sequence). The V and J ends lost 4 bases and 4 bases, in that order; junction bases with no gene match: 11. The CDR3 extends over 17 amino acids. The CDR3 region is CASSSRTGMTPTGELFF. In nucleotides, the CDR3 is TGTGCCAGCAGTTCCCGGACAGGGATGACCCCCACCGGGGAGCTGTTTTTT.

The CDR3 nucleotides read TGTGCCAGTGGGGGACAGAGCATTAATCAGCCCCAGCATTTT. It specifies CASGGQSINQPQHF. This chain uses TRBV27 with TRBJ1-5, with 7 bases aligning to TRBD1. The V gene end was trimmed by 9 bases and the J gene end by 4 bases; junction bases not matched to a gene: 9. The CDR3 is 14 residues long. Germline assignment: CDR1 MNHEY and CDR2 SMNVEV (reference sequence).

This chain joins TRBV10-3 and TRBJ2-1; 9 bases are shared with TRBD2. Trimming cost V 9 bases and J 7 bases; bases outside gene matches: 7. Germline loops: CDR1 ENHRY, CDR2 SYGVKD. The CDR3 extends over 13 amino acids. CDR3 sequence: CAIRREGMNEQFF. CDR3 sequence (DNA): TGTGCCATTCGGCGGGAGGGGATGAATGAGCAGTTCTTC.

CDR3 coding DNA: TGTGCCAGCAGCCTTGGACGGGATCAGCCCCAGCATTTT. Protein: CASSLGRDQPQHF. The chain employs TRBV5-6 and TRBJ1-5; D is uncertain. CDR1 and CDR2 (germline): SGHDT, YYEEEE. V lost 4 bases and J lost 5, with 10 bases in between. The CDR3 has 13 amino acids. Drawing the rest from reference TRBV5-6 and TRBJ1-5, the complete variable domain is DAGVTQSPTHLIKTRGQQVTLRCSPKSGHDTVSWYQQALGQGPQFIFQYYEEEERQRGNFPDRFSGHQFPNYSSELNVNALLLGDSALYLCASSLGRDQPQHFGDGTRLSIL.

The rearrangement links TRBV6-5 to TRBJ1-6; the D is unclear. Germline values: CDR1 MNHEY, CDR2 SVGAGI. The CDR3 runs to 14 residues. With 6 bases removed from V and 8 bases from J, the gap between germline ends came to 14 bases. The chain's CDR3 is CASRVWGKDSPLHF. CDR3 DNA: TGTGCCAGCAGGGTCTGGGGTAAGGATTCACCCCTCCACTTT.

The sample holds a few counts of this clone. The chain links TRBV19 to TRBJ1-6; the D gene is possibly TRBD1 (5 bases). V was clipped by 4 bases and J by 0 bases, with 7 bases between them. Germline-derived CDR1 and CDR2 are LNHDA and SQIVND (reference sequence). This CDR3 contains 15 residues. CDR3 bases: TGTGCCAGTAGTAGACAGAGCTCCTATAATTCACCCCTCCACTTT. Translated: CASSRQSSYNSPLHF.

This clone occurred once. The CDR3 sequence: CASFTRHTDTQYF. The CDR3 region has the DNA TGTGCCAGTTTCACTAGGCACACAGATACGCAGTATTTT. V usage is TRBV2 and J usage is TRBJ2-3, with D perhaps TRBD2 (5 bases). Trimming removed 9 bases from V and 2 bases from J, with 12 bases in between. Per germline, CDR1 SNHLY and CDR2 FYNNEI. The CDR3 runs 13 residues. Full variable domain (rest looked up from reference TRBV2 and TRBJ2-3): EPEVTQTPSHQVTQMGQEVILRCVPISNHLYFYWYRQILGQKVEFLVSFYNNEISEKSEIFDDQFSVERPDGSNFTLKIRSTKLEDSAMYFCASFTRHTDTQYFGPGTRLTVL.

This sequence joins TRBV15 and TRBJ2-5; perhaps TRBD2 as D (5 bases). The CDR3 extends over 13 amino acids. The ends were cut back, 0 bases at V and 5 bases at J, with 7 bases in the middle. Germline loops: CDR1 LNHNV, CDR2 YYDKDF (reference sequence). CDR3 in amino acids: CATSRDPGETQYF. CDR3 coding DNA: TGTGCCACCAGCAGAGATCCGGGGGAGACCCAGTACTTC. Using reference TRBV15 and TRBJ2-5 for the parts outside the CDR3, the full variable domain is DAMVIQNPRYQVTQFGKPVTLSCSQTLNHNVMYWYQQKSSQAPKLLFHYYDKDFNNEADTPDNFQSRRPNTSFCFLDIRSPGLGDTAMYLCATSRDPGETQYFGPGTRLLVL.

The chain joins TRBV5-5 to TRBJ1-2; TRBD1 matches at 9 bases. Per the germline V gene, CDR1 is SGHKS and CDR2 is YYEKEE (reference sequence). Trimming cost V 4 bases and J 8 bases; bases outside gene matches: 6. The CDR3 runs 13 residues. DNA for the CDR3: TGTGCCAGCAGCCCGGGACAGGGACGGGGCTACACCTTC. Residues: CASSPGQGRGYTF.

This clone was found a few times. The gene calls are TRBV11-2 and TRBJ1-6; 9 positions agree with TRBD1. The CDR3 is 14 residues long. V lost 5 bases to trimming and J lost 7 bases; unmatched junction nucleotides: 3. Germline V CDR1 and CDR2: SGHAT, FQNNGV. The DNA of the CDR3 is TGTGCCAGCAGCCTCGGACAGGGGAATTCACCCCTCCACTTT. Amino acids: CASSLGQGNSPLHF.

This clone was seen only a few times. This chain connects TRBV30 to TRBJ2-7; no definite D call. V was clipped by 1 base and J by 1 base, with 8 bases between them. The CDR3 extends over 13 amino acids. Germline V lookup: CDR1 GTSNPN, CDR2 SVGIG (reference sequence). CDR3 region: CAWSDGSSYEQYF. In nucleotides, the CDR3 is TGTGCCTGGAGTGATGGCTCTTCCTACGAGCAGTACTTC.

This clone was seen only a few times. This sequence joins TRBV25-1 and TRBJ1-1, with 10 bases fitting TRBD1. CDR3 length: 15 residues. V gave up 1 base and J gave up 5 bases; unmatched junction bases: 4. From germline, CDR1 is MGHDK and CDR2 SYGVNS. The CDR3 loop reads CASSEFGQGETEAFF. CDR3 coding DNA: TGTGCCAGCAGTGAATTTGGACAGGGGGAGACTGAAGCTTTCTTT. Based on the CDR3 plus reference TRBV25-1 and TRBJ1-1, the full variable domain is EADIYQTPRYLVIGTGKKITLECSQTMGHDKMYWYQQDPGMELHLIHYSYGVNSTEKGDLSSESTVSRIRTEHFPLTLESARPSHTSQYLCASSEFGQGETEAFFGQGTRLTVV.

The chain joins TRBV2 to TRBJ1-2, with D maybe TRBD1 (5 bases). Trimming cost V 4 bases and J 0 bases, with 12 bases left between them. The CDR3 is 15 residues long. Germline-derived CDR1 and CDR2 are SNHLY and FYNNEI. The CDR3 DNA is TGTGCCAGCAGTGCCACAGGAGCTGCTAACTATGGCTACACCTTC. It yields the protein CASSATGAANYGYTF.

This clone came up a few times. The V call is TRBV30, the J call TRBJ1-2; D ambiguous. The length of the CDR3 is 15 residues. Germline V gene data show CDR1 as GTSNPN and CDR2 as SVGIG (reference sequence). Trimming shortened V by 4 bases and J by 9 bases, and 24 bases separated the two germline ends. The CDR3 sequence: CAWTVRGGSSIRYTF. CDR3 sequence (DNA): TGTGCCTGGACTGTCCGGGGAGGGTCGTCTATTCGCTACACCTTC.

The CDR3 reads CASSVALAGEQFF. The CDR3 DNA sequence: TGTGCCAGCAGCGTAGCTCTAGCCGGTGAGCAGTTCTTC. The chain joins TRBV9 to TRBJ2-1; a possible D gene is TRBD2 (5 bases). The germline V gene has CDR1 SGDLS and CDR2 YYNGEE. Trimming left V 0 bases short and J 9 bases short, with 10 bases between. The CDR3 is 13 residues long.

The chain recombines TRBV5-5 with TRBJ2-5, with TRBD1 as a possible D gene (6 bases). The CDR3 length is 15 residues. Germline V gives CDR1 SGHKS, CDR2 YYEKEE (reference sequence). Trimming left V 1 base short and J 5 bases short, with 15 bases between. CDR3 loop: CASSLYQGKGETQYF. The CDR3 nucleotides are TGTGCCAGCAGCTTGTATCAGGGGAAGGGGGAGACCCAGTACTTC.

The V and J genes are TRBV11-3 and TRBJ2-6; tentative D call: TRBD1 (6 bases). The CDR3 covers 16 residues. The germline CDR1 and CDR2 sequences are SGHNT and YENEEA. Trimming cost V 5 bases and J 0 bases, with 11 bases left between them. Here the CDR3 reads CASSLRTASGANVLTF. Here the CDR3 DNA reads TGTGCCAGCAGCCTAAGGACAGCCTCTGGGGCCAACGTCCTGACTTTC. The full variable domain, completed using reference TRBV11-3 and TRBJ2-6, is EAGVVQSPRYKIIEKKQPVAFWCNPISGHNTLYWYLQNLGQGPELLIRYENEEAVDDSQLPKDRFSAERLKGVDSTLKIQPAELGDSAVYLCASSLRTASGANVLTFGAGSRLTVL.

This chain uses TRBV29-1 with TRBJ1-1, with D unclear. This CDR3 contains 14 residues. Trimming removed 0 bases at V and 1 base at J, with 9 bases between. CDR1 and CDR2 (germline): SQVTM, ANQGSEA. This CDR3 is CSVEERHGNTEAFF. The CDR3 DNA reads TGCAGCGTTGAAGAGAGACATGGGAACACTGAAGCTTTCTTT.